This is a list of T cell receptor beta chains from one sample in a study of human T cells and chemical hapten exposure. One entry per CDR3 protein, called by TCRdb with MiXCR from the RACE reads. In the table there are 280,000 or so distinct CDR3 sequences, roughly 7.4% of which are singletons. The material sequenced was whole blood, taken in connection with sensitization to the hapten diphenylcyclopropenone (DPC). These receptors were taken from a man in his late teens or twenties with alopecia areata. Some clones in this sample may be carry-over from other donors' samples. Each CDR3 is given with its conserved first and last residue. Fields, in order: D gene, clone size, J gene, V gene, CDR3 DNA, CDR3 protein. The D gene is left open where the match is weak. A clone size is listed for some rows: how often the clone was seen (once, few, many), or a class if it is expanded.

d_call: -
clone_size: few
j_call: TRBJ2-4
v_call: TRBV10-3
cdr3_nt: TGTGCCACCGGCCAGCTAGAGGACATTCAGTACTTC
cdr3_aa: CATGQLEDIQYF

d_call: -
clone_size: many
j_call: TRBJ2-5
v_call: TRBV14
cdr3_nt: TGTGCCAGCAGCCGTGTGACTCAAAGCGAGACCCAGTACTTC
cdr3_aa: CASSRVTQSETQYF

d_call: TRBD1
clone_size: many
j_call: TRBJ1-1
v_call: TRBV5-5
cdr3_nt: TGTGCCAGCAGCTTGAGGCTGTGGAGGACAGGAGTAACTGAAGCTTTCTTT
cdr3_aa: CASSLRLWRTGVTEAFF

d_call: -
clone_size: many
j_call: TRBJ1-5
v_call: TRBV16
cdr3_nt: TGTGCCAGCAGCCCGCAGGGTCAGCCCCAGCATTTT
cdr3_aa: CASSPQGQPQHF

d_call: -
clone_size: few
j_call: TRBJ2-5
v_call: TRBV4-2
cdr3_nt: TGTGCCAGCAGCCAAGATGACAGGAACGGTGAGACCCAGTACTTC
cdr3_aa: CASSQDDRNGETQYF

d_call: -
clone_size: -
j_call: TRBJ1-1
v_call: TRBV5-1
cdr3_nt: TGCGCCAGCAGGCTCCCGTCGAACACTGAAGCTTTCTTT
cdr3_aa: CASRLPSNTEAFF

d_call: -
clone_size: few
j_call: TRBJ1-5
v_call: TRBV7-2
cdr3_nt: TGTGCCAGCAGCTTGGGTTTCGGGGGTTGGGATCAGCCCCAGCATTTT
cdr3_aa: CASSLGFGGWDQPQHF

d_call: -
clone_size: -
j_call: TRBJ2-3
v_call: TRBV7-2
cdr3_nt: TGTGCCAACAGCCCCCACAGTTGGTACACAGATACGCAGTATTTT
cdr3_aa: CANSPHSWYTDTQYF

d_call: TRBD1
clone_size: -
j_call: TRBJ1-2
v_call: TRBV7-4
cdr3_nt: TGTGCCAGCAGCTCCGACGACAGGGAAAATCCTAACTATGGCTACACCTTC
cdr3_aa: CASSSDDRENPNYGYTF

d_call: -
clone_size: many
j_call: TRBJ1-6
v_call: TRBV20-1
cdr3_nt: TGCAGTGCTAGAAGGAGCTATAATTCACCCCTCCACTTT
cdr3_aa: CSARRSYNSPLHF

d_call: TRBD1
clone_size: few
j_call: TRBJ2-7
v_call: TRBV6-5
cdr3_nt: TGTGCCAGCACAGGGACAGGGCTCGGGCACTCCTACGAGCAGTACTTC
cdr3_aa: CASTGTGLGHSYEQYF

d_call: -
clone_size: -
j_call: TRBJ1-6
v_call: TRBV7-9
cdr3_nt: TGTGCCAGCAGCCAAGAACTGGGCAACTCACCCCTCCACTTT
cdr3_aa: CASSQELGNSPLHF

d_call: TRBD2
clone_size: many
j_call: TRBJ2-3
v_call: TRBV4-2
cdr3_nt: TGTGCCAGCAAAGCGGGGGGCACAGATACGCAGTATTTT
cdr3_aa: CASKAGGTDTQYF

d_call: -
clone_size: -
j_call: TRBJ2-7
v_call: TRBV7-2
cdr3_nt: TGTGCCAGCAGCCCAATAGCAGACCCAAGCGCCTACGAGCAGTACTTC
cdr3_aa: CASSPIADPSAYEQYF

d_call: -
clone_size: many
j_call: TRBJ2-1
v_call: TRBV5-5
cdr3_nt: TGTGCCAGCAGCTTGACGAGTAGCTCCTACAATGAGCAGTTCTTC
cdr3_aa: CASSLTSSSYNEQFF

d_call: TRBD1
clone_size: few
j_call: TRBJ1-1
v_call: TRBV4-2
cdr3_nt: TGTGCCAGCAGCCAAGACCCGCCACCGGGGACAGGGCACACTGAAGCTTTCTTT
cdr3_aa: CASSQDPPPGTGHTEAFF

d_call: -
clone_size: few
j_call: TRBJ1-1
v_call: TRBV6-5
cdr3_nt: TGTGCCAGCAGCCAAAGGCTTAGGGACACTGAAGCTTTCTTT
cdr3_aa: CASSQRLRDTEAFF

d_call: -
clone_size: -
j_call: TRBJ1-2
v_call: TRBV12-3/TRBV12-4
cdr3_nt: TGTGCCAGCAGTTTAGTAGTGGGCGCGATCTATGGCTACACCTTC
cdr3_aa: CASSLVVGAIYGYTF

d_call: TRBD1
clone_size: -
j_call: TRBJ1-3
v_call: TRBV25-1
cdr3_nt: TGTGCCAGCAGCCGGGACAGCAGAATTTACGGAAACACCATATATTTT
cdr3_aa: CASSRDSRIYGNTIYF

d_call: TRBD2
clone_size: few
j_call: TRBJ2-3
v_call: TRBV12-3/TRBV12-4
cdr3_nt: TGTGCCAGCAGTGACCGACTAGCGGGGGGGCCAGATACGCAGTATTTT
cdr3_aa: CASSDRLAGGPDTQYF

d_call: -
clone_size: many
j_call: TRBJ1-5
v_call: TRBV7-8
cdr3_nt: TGTGCCAGCAGCTTGGTGACAGGAGGAAGGAATCAGCCCCAGCATTTT
cdr3_aa: CASSLVTGGRNQPQHF

d_call: TRBD1
clone_size: many
j_call: TRBJ2-5
v_call: TRBV28
cdr3_nt: TGTGCCAGCAGTGCGGACAGGGGGGAAGAGACCCAGTACTTC
cdr3_aa: CASSADRGEETQYF

d_call: -
clone_size: few
j_call: TRBJ1-1
v_call: TRBV4-3
cdr3_nt: TGCGCCAGCAGCCAAGAATTAGGTCAGAACACTGAAGCTTTCTTT
cdr3_aa: CASSQELGQNTEAFF

d_call: TRBD1
clone_size: few
j_call: TRBJ1-4
v_call: TRBV9
cdr3_nt: TGTGCCAGCAGCACGACAGGGGGCAGTGAAAAACTGTTTTTT
cdr3_aa: CASSTTGGSEKLFF

d_call: -
clone_size: -
j_call: TRBJ1-3
v_call: TRBV12-3/TRBV12-4
cdr3_nt: TGTGCCAGCAGGCCTGGGACTTTATCAAGGGATGGAAACACCATATATTTT
cdr3_aa: CASRPGTLSRDGNTIYF

d_call: -
clone_size: few
j_call: TRBJ1-1
v_call: TRBV6-2/TRBV6-3
cdr3_nt: TGTGCCAGCAGCCCCCTAACCGGGGGGAATGAAGCTTTCTTT
cdr3_aa: CASSPLTGGNEAFF

d_call: -
clone_size: few
j_call: TRBJ1-1
v_call: TRBV28
cdr3_nt: TGTGCCACCTGGACGGACGGAAGGTGGGGTGAGAACACTGAAGCTTTCTTT
cdr3_aa: CATWTDGRWGENTEAFF

d_call: -
clone_size: few
j_call: TRBJ1-2
v_call: TRBV7-6
cdr3_nt: TGTGCCAGCAGCCCCCTCGGACCCGCTTTTTACACCTTC
cdr3_aa: CASSPLGPAFYTF

d_call: -
clone_size: many
j_call: TRBJ2-6
v_call: TRBV12-3/TRBV12-4
cdr3_nt: TGTGCCAGCAGTAACGACTCTGGGGCCAACGTCCTGACTTTC
cdr3_aa: CASSNDSGANVLTF

d_call: -
clone_size: -
j_call: TRBJ2-5
v_call: TRBV2
cdr3_nt: TGTGCCAGCAGCTTCGGAAGGCAAGAGACCCAGTACTTC
cdr3_aa: CASSFGRQETQYF

d_call: -
clone_size: few
j_call: TRBJ2-5
v_call: TRBV10-2
cdr3_nt: TGCGCCAGCAGTGAACAGCCCCAAGAGACCCAGTACTTC
cdr3_aa: CASSEQPQETQYF

d_call: -
clone_size: few
j_call: TRBJ1-2
v_call: TRBV24-1
cdr3_nt: TGTGCCACCACCGAAGTGGAGGATTCGGGCTACACCTTC
cdr3_aa: CATTEVEDSGYTF

d_call: -
clone_size: -
j_call: TRBJ2-1
v_call: TRBV3-1
cdr3_nt: TGTGCCAGCAGCCCCCTCAGGGGTGAGCAGTTCTTC
cdr3_aa: CASSPLRGEQFF

d_call: -
clone_size: few
j_call: TRBJ1-2
v_call: TRBV6-5
cdr3_nt: TGTGCCAGCAGTTATCGTTCAGCTAACTATGGCTACACCTTC
cdr3_aa: CASSYRSANYGYTF

d_call: -
clone_size: few
j_call: TRBJ1-5
v_call: TRBV7-9
cdr3_nt: TGTGCCAGCAGCCCGAACACAGGGTACAATCAGCCCCAGCATTTT
cdr3_aa: CASSPNTGYNQPQHF

d_call: -
clone_size: few
j_call: TRBJ1-4
v_call: TRBV28
cdr3_nt: TGTGCCAGCAGTGACAGGCTACAGGGAGGTGAAAAACTGTTTTTT
cdr3_aa: CASSDRLQGGEKLFF

d_call: -
clone_size: many
j_call: TRBJ1-5
v_call: TRBV18
cdr3_nt: TGTGCCAGCTCTCGGGAGTTGAATCAGCCCCAGCATTTT
cdr3_aa: CASSRELNQPQHF

d_call: -
clone_size: -
j_call: TRBJ2-2
v_call: TRBV9
cdr3_nt: TGTGCCAGCAGCGTAACCTCACAGGGAGGAACCGGGGAGCTGTTTTTT
cdr3_aa: CASSVTSQGGTGELFF

d_call: TRBD1
clone_size: many
j_call: TRBJ1-5
v_call: TRBV7-2
cdr3_nt: TGTGCCAGCAGCTACAGGGGGCATCAGCCCCAGCATTTT
cdr3_aa: CASSYRGHQPQHF

d_call: -
clone_size: -
j_call: TRBJ2-1
v_call: TRBV28
cdr3_nt: TGTGCCAGCGGTGGGCAGGCGAAGTCCTACAATGAGCAGTTCTTC
cdr3_aa: CASGGQAKSYNEQFF

d_call: -
clone_size: many
j_call: TRBJ2-3
v_call: TRBV6-2/TRBV6-3
cdr3_nt: TGTGCCAGCAGTGTCAGCGTCTGGGATACGCAGTATTTT
cdr3_aa: CASSVSVWDTQYF

d_call: TRBD1
clone_size: -
j_call: TRBJ1-1
v_call: TRBV7-9
cdr3_nt: TGTGCCAGCAGTTTGAGATGGACAGGGGTAACTGAAGCTTTCTTT
cdr3_aa: CASSLRWTGVTEAFF

d_call: -
clone_size: -
j_call: TRBJ2-3
v_call: TRBV5-4
cdr3_nt: TGTGCCAGCAGCTTCATTTTAGGCGCAGATACGCAGTATTTT
cdr3_aa: CASSFILGADTQYF

d_call: -
clone_size: few
j_call: TRBJ1-3
v_call: TRBV12-3/TRBV12-4
cdr3_nt: TGTGCCAGCAGCCCACAGGGAAACTCTGGAAACACCATATATTTT
cdr3_aa: CASSPQGNSGNTIYF

d_call: TRBD2
clone_size: few
j_call: TRBJ2-3
v_call: TRBV5-1
cdr3_nt: TGCGCCAGCAGCTCGGGACTAGCGGACCTCACAGATACGCAGTATTTC
cdr3_aa: CASSSGLADLTDTQYF

d_call: -
clone_size: many
j_call: TRBJ1-1
v_call: TRBV3-1
cdr3_nt: TGTGCCAGCAGCCTAGGCAGGGTGGGTGAAGCTTTCTTT
cdr3_aa: CASSLGRVGEAFF

d_call: TRBD1
clone_size: many
j_call: TRBJ2-1
v_call: TRBV7-2
cdr3_nt: TGTGCCAGCAGCTTTACCGGGACAGGGGGAAATGAGCAGTTCTTC
cdr3_aa: CASSFTGTGGNEQFF

d_call: -
clone_size: -
j_call: TRBJ2-7
v_call: TRBV6-2/TRBV6-3
cdr3_nt: TGTGCCAGCAGTTACTCCGGCGAGTACGAGCAGTACTTC
cdr3_aa: CASSYSGEYEQYF

d_call: TRBD2
clone_size: -
j_call: TRBJ2-1
v_call: TRBV29-1
cdr3_nt: TGCAGCGTTGGGGGGACTAGCGGGTACAATGAGCAGTTCTTC
cdr3_aa: CSVGGTSGYNEQFF

d_call: -
clone_size: -
j_call: TRBJ2-2
v_call: TRBV5-1
cdr3_nt: TGCGCCAGCAGCCGGGAATCAGGGTTTACCGGGGAGCTGTTTTTT
cdr3_aa: CASSRESGFTGELFF

d_call: -
clone_size: -
j_call: TRBJ2-7
v_call: TRBV5-4
cdr3_nt: TGTGCCAGCAGCTTGAAGGGGGTATCCTACGAGCAGTACTTC
cdr3_aa: CASSLKGVSYEQYF

d_call: -
clone_size: -
j_call: TRBJ2-6
v_call: TRBV20-1
cdr3_nt: TGCAGTGCCAGCTCTGGGGCCAACGTCCTGACTTTC
cdr3_aa: CSASSGANVLTF

d_call: -
clone_size: many
j_call: TRBJ1-1
v_call: TRBV7-2
cdr3_nt: TGTGCCAGCAGCTTTCTGGGGAGGAATGAAGCTTTCTTT
cdr3_aa: CASSFLGRNEAFF

d_call: -
clone_size: few
j_call: TRBJ2-4
v_call: TRBV24-1
cdr3_nt: TGTGCCACCAGTGAGTCCGGGCCCAAAAGGGACATTCAGTACTTC
cdr3_aa: CATSESGPKRDIQYF

d_call: TRBD2
clone_size: many
j_call: TRBJ2-3
v_call: TRBV7-2
cdr3_nt: TGTGCCGAAAGCGGGGGGGCTACCCCAGATACGCAGTATTTT
cdr3_aa: CAESGGATPDTQYF